A selection of T cell receptor beta chains follows, all from one sample in a study of blood T cell repertoires in COVID-19. Measured with immunoSEQ multiplex PCR; TCRdb has only the in-frame clones, and not every one. The sample lists fewer than 300,000 clones, more than 75% occurring once. Material for sequencing was PBMCs or T cells enriched from blood (not recorded which). The receptor source for this set is a man aged 18 to 29 who had recovered from COVID-19. Each CDR3 is given with its conserved first and last residue. Fields, in order: V gene, CDR3 protein.

TRBV18 | CASSRPPSASTDTQYF
TRBV7-9 | CASSPQTAVNTEAFF
TRBV27 | CASSYRANYGYTF
TRBV30 | CAWSVQGGQPQHF
TRBV5-1 | CASSSTGNSNQPQHF
TRBV4-1 | CASSRGQAREASGANVLTF
TRBV30 | CAWRRRVDSFGNTIYF
TRBV6-2/TRBV6-3 | CASSPRTGNSGNTIYF
TRBV2 | CASSERAGGLNEQFF
TRBV7-2 | CASSLAPNYGYTF
TRBV19 | CASSIVPGQGVDEQYF
TRBV15 | CATSRGQDRGGEKLFF
TRBV2 | CASSSSGGALEQYF
TRBV6-5 | CASYRSMNTEAFF
TRBV5-3 | CARIIIQTEVNSPLHF
TRBV28 | CASSSVGQGDNSPLHF
TRBV30 | CAWSVYQKAGVEDTQYF
TRBV4-1 | CASRKTGTNQPQHF
TRBV18 | CASSSKDRQPQHF
TRBV29-1 | CSVGGGETQYF
TRBV3-1/TRBV3-2 | CASSQAGGLDTQYF
TRBV30 | CAWKVAANTGELFF
TRBV6-5 | CASSYSLAGGHGELFF
TRBV5-4 | CASSLVASGISYEQYF
TRBV27 | CASSFYRGTGELFF
TRBV4-1 | CASSQADRGHDEAFF
TRBV10-1 | CASSDPGQGVYEQYF
TRBV12-2 | CASRSTSGGHRSYNEQFF